A selection of T cell receptor beta chains follows, all from one sample in a study of cytomegalovirus exposure and HLA in healthy donors. The assay was immunoSEQ multiplex PCR, and TCRdb's table has in-frame clones only and misses some. Of some 110,000 clones detected, 70% to 90% appear once; the ten largest clones hold approximately 4.5%. The sequenced sample consisted of PBMCs. These receptors originate from a man younger than 30 in good health and CMV-seropositive. Both conserved end residues are trimmed from each CDR3.

TRBJ2-3,TRBV6-5,ASSFLAGGPTDTQY
TRBJ1-5,TRBV28,ASSLLPGQGNQPQH
TRBJ1-2,TRBV2,ARGDRANYGYT
TRBJ2-5,TRBV7-7,ASSLVTGLPVETQY
TRBJ1-5,TRBV4-1,ASSLGQNNQPQH
TRBJ1-5,TRBV11-3,ASSLDRDRGSSNQPQH
TRBJ2-5,TRBV2,ASSDPTGLQETQY
TRBJ2-1,TRBV5-6,ASSFPTRQGRDNEQF
TRBJ2-7,TRBV9,ASSGRDSTYEQY
TRBJ2-6,TRBV6-1,ASGTRSGANVLT
TRBJ2-1,TRBV6-5,ASQVGLAGTNEQF
TRBJ1-2,TRBV10-3,AISATEGGYT
TRBJ2-2,TRBV5-5,ASSSRAGELF
TRBJ2-3,TRBV28,ASTIRGLPSTDTQY
TRBJ2-2,TRBV11-2,ASSSEGVAGELF
TRBJ2-3,TRBV28,ASSSLLAGGPGTDTQY
TRBJ1-2,TRBV6-1,ASSEGKGGRVNYGYT
TRBJ2-3,TRBV27,ASSLGEGTQY